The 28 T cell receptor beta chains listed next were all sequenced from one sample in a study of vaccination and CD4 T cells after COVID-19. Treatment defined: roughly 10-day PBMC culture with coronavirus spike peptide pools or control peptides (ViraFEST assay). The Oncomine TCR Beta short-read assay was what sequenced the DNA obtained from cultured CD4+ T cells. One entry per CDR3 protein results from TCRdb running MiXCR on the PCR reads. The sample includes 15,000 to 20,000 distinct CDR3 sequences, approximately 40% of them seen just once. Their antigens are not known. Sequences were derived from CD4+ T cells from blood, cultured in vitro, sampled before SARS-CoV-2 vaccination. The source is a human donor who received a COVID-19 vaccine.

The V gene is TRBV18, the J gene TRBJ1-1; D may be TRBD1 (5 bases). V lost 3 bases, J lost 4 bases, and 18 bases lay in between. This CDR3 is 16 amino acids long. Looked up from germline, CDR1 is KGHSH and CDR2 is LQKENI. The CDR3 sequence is CASSPSFGVRGTEAFF. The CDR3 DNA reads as TGTGCCAGCTCACCCTCGTTTGGGGTGAGGGGCACTGAAGCTTTCTTT.

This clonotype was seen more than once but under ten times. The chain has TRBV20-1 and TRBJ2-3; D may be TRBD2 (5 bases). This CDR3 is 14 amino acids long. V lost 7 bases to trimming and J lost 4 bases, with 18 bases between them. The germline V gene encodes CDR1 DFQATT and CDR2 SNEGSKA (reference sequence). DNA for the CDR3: TGCAGTGAGGCGAGCGGATGGGGAGCAGATACGCAGTATTTT. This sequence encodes CSEASGWGADTQYF.

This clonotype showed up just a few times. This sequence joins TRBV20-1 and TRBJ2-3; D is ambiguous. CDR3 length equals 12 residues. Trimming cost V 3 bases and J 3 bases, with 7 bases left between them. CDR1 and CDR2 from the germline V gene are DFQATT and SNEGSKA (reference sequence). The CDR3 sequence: CSARMGTDTQYF. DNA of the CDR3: TGCAGTGCTAGGATGGGTACAGATACGCAGTATTTT.

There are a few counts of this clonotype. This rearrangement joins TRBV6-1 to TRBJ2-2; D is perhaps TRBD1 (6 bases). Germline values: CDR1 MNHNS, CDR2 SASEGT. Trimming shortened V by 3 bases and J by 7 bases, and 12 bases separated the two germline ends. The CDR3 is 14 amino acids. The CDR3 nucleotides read TGTGCCAGCAGTGACCAGGGGCTCGGCGGGGAGCTGTTTTTT. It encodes CASSDQGLGGELFF.

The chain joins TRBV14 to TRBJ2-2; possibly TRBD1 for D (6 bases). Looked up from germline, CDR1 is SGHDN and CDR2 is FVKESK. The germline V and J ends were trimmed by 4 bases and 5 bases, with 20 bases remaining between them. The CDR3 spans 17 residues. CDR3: CASSPGTSTLRTGELFF. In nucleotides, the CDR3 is TGTGCCAGCAGCCCCGGGACATCCACCCTGAGGACCGGGGAGCTGTTTTTT.

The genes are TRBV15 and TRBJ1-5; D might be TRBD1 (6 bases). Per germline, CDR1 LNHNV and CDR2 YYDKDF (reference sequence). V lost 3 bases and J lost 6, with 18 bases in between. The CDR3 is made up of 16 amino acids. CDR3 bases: TGTGCCACCAGCAGCGGGACAAAAATGGCTGGTCAGCCCCAGCATTTT. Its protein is CATSSGTKMAGQPQHF.

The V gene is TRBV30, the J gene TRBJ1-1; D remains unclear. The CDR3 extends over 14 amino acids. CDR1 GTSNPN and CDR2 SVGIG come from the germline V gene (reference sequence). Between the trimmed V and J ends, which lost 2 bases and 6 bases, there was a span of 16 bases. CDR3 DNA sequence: TGTGCCTGGAGTAGACGGATCACGGCCCCTGAAGCTTTCTTT. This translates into CAWSRRITAPEAFF.

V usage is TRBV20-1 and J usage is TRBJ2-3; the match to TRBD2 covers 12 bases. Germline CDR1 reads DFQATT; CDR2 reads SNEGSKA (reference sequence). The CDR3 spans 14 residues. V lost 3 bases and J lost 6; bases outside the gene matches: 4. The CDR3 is CSARTSGGGDTQYF. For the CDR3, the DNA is TGCAGTGCTAGGACTAGCGGGGGTGGCGATACGCAGTATTTT.

The DNA for the CDR3 is TGCGCCAGCAGCACCCCCGGGAGCGGGGGGGGGAAGACCCAGTACTTC. Residues: CASSTPGSGGGKTQYF. The chain couples TRBV5-1 to TRBJ2-5, with 10 bases identical to TRBD2. Germline assignment: CDR1 SGHRS and CDR2 YFSETQ. J was trimmed by 6 bases and V by 4 bases; bases with no gene match: 12. CDR3 size: 16 residues.

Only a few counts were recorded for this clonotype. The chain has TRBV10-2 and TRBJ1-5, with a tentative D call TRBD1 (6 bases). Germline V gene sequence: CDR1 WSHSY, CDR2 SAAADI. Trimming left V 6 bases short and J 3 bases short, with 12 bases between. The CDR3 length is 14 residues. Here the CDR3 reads CASSVDRFNQPQHF. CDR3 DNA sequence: TGCGCCAGCAGCGTCGACAGGTTCAATCAGCCCCAGCATTTT.

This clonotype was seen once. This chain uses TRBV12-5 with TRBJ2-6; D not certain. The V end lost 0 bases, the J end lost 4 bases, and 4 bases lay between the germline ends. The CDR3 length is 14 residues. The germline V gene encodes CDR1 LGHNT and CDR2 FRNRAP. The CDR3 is CASGLVPGANVLTF. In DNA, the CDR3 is TGTGCTAGTGGTTTGGTACCGGGGGCCAACGTCCTGACTTTC. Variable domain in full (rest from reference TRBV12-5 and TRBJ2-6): DARVTQTPRHKVTEMGQEVTMRCQPILGHNTVFWYRQTMMQGLELLAYFRNRAPLDDSGMPKDRFSAEMPDATLATLKIQPSEPRDSAVYFCASGLVPGANVLTFGAGSRLTVL.

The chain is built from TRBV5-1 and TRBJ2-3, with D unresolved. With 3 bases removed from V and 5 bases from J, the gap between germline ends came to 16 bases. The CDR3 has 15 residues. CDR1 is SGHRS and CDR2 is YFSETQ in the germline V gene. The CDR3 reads CASSSVRAPEDTQYF. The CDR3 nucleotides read TGCGCCAGCAGCTCTGTGCGTGCCCCTGAAGATACGCAGTATTTT.

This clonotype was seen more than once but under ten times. The CDR3 reads CSARQAYEQYF. CDR3 DNA sequence: TGCAGTGCTAGACAAGCCTACGAGCAGTACTTC. The genes are TRBV20-1 and TRBJ2-7; no clear D gene. Germline assignment: CDR1 DFQATT and CDR2 SNEGSKA (reference sequence). The CDR3 length is 11 residues. Trimming pared 2 bases from V and 2 bases from J, leaving 4 bases between.

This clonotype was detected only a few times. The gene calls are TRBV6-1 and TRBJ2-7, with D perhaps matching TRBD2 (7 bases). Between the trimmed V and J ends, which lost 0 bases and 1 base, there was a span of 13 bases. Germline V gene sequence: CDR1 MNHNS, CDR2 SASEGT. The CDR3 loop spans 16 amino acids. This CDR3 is CASSEAGGGVSYEQYF. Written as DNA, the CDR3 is TGTGCCAGCAGTGAAGCAGGAGGGGGGGTTTCCTACGAGCAGTACTTC.

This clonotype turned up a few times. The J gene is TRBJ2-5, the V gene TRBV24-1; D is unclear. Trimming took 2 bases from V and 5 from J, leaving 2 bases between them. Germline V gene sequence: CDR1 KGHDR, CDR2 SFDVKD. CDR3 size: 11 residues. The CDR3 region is CATSDWETQYF. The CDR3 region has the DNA TGTGCCACCAGTGATTGGGAGACCCAGTACTTC.

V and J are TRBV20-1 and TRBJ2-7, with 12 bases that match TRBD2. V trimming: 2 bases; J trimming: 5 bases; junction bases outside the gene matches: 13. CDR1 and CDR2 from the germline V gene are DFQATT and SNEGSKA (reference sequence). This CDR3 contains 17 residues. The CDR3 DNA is TGCAGTGCTAGACCTGCGACTAGCGGGGGAGATCCCCACGAGCAGTACTTC. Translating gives CSARPATSGGDPHEQYF.

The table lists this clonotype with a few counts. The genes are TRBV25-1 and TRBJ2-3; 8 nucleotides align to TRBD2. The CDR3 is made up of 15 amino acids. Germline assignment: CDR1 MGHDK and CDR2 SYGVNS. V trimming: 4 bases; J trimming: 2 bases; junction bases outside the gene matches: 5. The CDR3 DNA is TGTGCCAGCAGTGCATCGGGGGGGACCACAGATACGCAGTATTTT. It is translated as CASSASGGTTDTQYF.

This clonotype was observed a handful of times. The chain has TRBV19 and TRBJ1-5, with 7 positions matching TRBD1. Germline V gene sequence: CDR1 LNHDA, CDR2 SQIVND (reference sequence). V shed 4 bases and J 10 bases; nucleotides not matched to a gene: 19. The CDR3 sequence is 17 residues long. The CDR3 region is CASSTPRQGPLIKPQHF. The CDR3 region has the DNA TGTGCCAGTAGTACTCCCCGACAGGGTCCCTTAATTAAACCCCAGCATTTT.

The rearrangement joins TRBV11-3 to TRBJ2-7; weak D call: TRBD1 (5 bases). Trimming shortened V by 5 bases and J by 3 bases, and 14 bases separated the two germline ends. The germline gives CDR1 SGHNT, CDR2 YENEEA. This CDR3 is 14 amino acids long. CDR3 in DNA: TGTGCCAGCAGCCCTCAGGGTTTTAGCTACGAGCAGTACTTC. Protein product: CASSPQGFSYEQYF.

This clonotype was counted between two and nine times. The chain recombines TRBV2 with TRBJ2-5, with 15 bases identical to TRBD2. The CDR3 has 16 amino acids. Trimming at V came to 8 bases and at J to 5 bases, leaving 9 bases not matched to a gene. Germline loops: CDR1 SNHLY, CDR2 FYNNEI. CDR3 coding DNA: TGTGCCAGCCTTCGGACTAGCGGGGGGGCTGGTGAGACCCAGTACTTC. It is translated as CASLRTSGGAGETQYF.

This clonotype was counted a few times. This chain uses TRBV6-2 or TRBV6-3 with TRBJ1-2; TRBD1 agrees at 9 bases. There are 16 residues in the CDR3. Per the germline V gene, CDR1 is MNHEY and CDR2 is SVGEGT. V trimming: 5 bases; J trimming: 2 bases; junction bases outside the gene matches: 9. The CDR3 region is CASSDGQGPDNYGYTF. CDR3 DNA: TGTGCCAGCAGTGATGGACAGGGGCCAGACAACTATGGCTACACCTTC.

CDR3 sequence: CASSLDPGTSQHF. The CDR3 bases are TGTGCCAGCAGCTTAGATCCAGGGACGTCCCAGCATTTT. This rearrangement joins TRBV11-3 to TRBJ1-5; weak D call: TRBD1 (5 bases). Trimming stripped 0 bases from V and 11 bases from J, with 11 bases between. The CDR3 length is 13 residues. Germline-derived CDR1 and CDR2 are SGHNT and YENEEA.

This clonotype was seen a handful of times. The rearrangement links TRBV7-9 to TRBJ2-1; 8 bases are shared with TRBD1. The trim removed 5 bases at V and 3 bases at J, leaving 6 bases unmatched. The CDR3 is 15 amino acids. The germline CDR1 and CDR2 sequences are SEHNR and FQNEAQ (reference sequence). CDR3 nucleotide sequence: TGTGCCAGCAGCGCGGACAGGGCAAGCTACAATGAGCAGTTCTTC. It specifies CASSADRASYNEQFF.

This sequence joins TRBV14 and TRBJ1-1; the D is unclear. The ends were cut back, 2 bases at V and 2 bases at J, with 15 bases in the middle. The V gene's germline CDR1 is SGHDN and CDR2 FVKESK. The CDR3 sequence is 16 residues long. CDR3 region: CASSQFGIHSNTEAFF. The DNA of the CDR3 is TGTGCCAGCAGCCAATTCGGGATACACTCAAACACTGAAGCTTTCTTT.

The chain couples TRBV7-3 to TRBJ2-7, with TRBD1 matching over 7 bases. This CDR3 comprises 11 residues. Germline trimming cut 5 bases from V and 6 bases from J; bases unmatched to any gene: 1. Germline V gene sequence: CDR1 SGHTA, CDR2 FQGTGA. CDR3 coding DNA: TGTGCCAGCAGCGCAGGGGGCGAGCAGTACTTC. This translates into CASSAGGEQYF.

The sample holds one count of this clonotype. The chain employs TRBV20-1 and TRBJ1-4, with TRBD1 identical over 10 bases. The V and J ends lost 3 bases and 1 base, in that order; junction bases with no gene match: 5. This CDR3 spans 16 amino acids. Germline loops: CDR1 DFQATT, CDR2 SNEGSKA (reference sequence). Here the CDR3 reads CSASWDRGETNEKLFF. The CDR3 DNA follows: TGCAGTGCTAGTTGGGACAGGGGAGAAACTAATGAAAAACTGTTTTTT.

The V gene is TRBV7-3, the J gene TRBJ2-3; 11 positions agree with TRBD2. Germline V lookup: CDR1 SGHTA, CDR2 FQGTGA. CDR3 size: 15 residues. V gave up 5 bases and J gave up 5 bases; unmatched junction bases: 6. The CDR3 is CASSPRLAGIDTQYF. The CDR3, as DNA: TGTGCCAGCAGCCCCCGACTAGCGGGGATAGATACGCAGTATTTT.

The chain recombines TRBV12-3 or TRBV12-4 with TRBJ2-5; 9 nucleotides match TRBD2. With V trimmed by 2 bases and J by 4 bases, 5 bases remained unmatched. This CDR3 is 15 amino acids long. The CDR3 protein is CASSLSSGGTETQYF. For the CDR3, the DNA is TGTGCCAGCAGTTTATCCAGCGGGGGGACAGAGACCCAGTACTTC.